The rows below give T cell receptor beta chains drawn from one sample of a study of cytomegalovirus exposure and HLA in healthy donors. Sequencing used immunoSEQ multiplex PCR; TCRdb keeps in-frame clones, though not all of them. The top ten clones hold under 2.5% of a sample with about 160,000 clones, about 80% of them seen once. The sample was PBMCs. These receptors were collected from a man in his forties in good health and CMV-seronegative. Each CDR3 is given with its conserved first and last residue. Fields, in order: clone size, V gene, D gene, J gene, CDR3 DNA, CDR3 protein. A D gene is named only where the DNA matches it firmly. For some rows the clone size is stated as once, few or many, or as a class when expanded; others skip it.

clone_size: NA; v_call: TRBV5-6; d_call: TRBD2; j_call: TRBJ2-1; cdr3_nt: TGTGCCAGCAGCTCCGTCGTAAGACTAGCGGGAGTTGCTGAGCAGTTCTTC; cdr3_aa: CASSSVVRLAGVAEQFF
clone_size: NA; v_call: TRBV6-1; d_call: NA; j_call: TRBJ2-7; cdr3_nt: TGTGCCAGCAGTGAAGCGCGAGGGAGTCAGTACTTC; cdr3_aa: CASSEARGSQYF
clone_size: few; v_call: TRBV7-2; d_call: NA; j_call: TRBJ2-1; cdr3_nt: TGTGCCAGCAGCTTAGGTAGCGGTTCCTACAATGAGCAGTTCTTC; cdr3_aa: CASSLGSGSYNEQFF
clone_size: NA; v_call: TRBV6-5; d_call: TRBD2; j_call: TRBJ2-3; cdr3_nt: TGTGCCAGCACTGAGGGAGGGAGCGCAGATACGCAGTATTTT; cdr3_aa: CASTEGGSADTQYF
clone_size: NA; v_call: TRBV6-1; d_call: TRBD1; j_call: TRBJ2-4; cdr3_nt: TGTGCCAGCAGTGATTCAGGGGGCATAAACAGTCAGTACTTC; cdr3_aa: CASSDSGGINSQYF
clone_size: NA; v_call: TRBV7-2; d_call: TRBD2; j_call: TRBJ2-7; cdr3_nt: TGTGCCAGCAGCTTAAGTCAGACTAGCATTGACGAGCAGTACTTC; cdr3_aa: CASSLSQTSIDEQYF
clone_size: few; v_call: TRBV7-9; d_call: NA; j_call: TRBJ2-7; cdr3_nt: TGTGCCAGCAGCTTATCAGGCGAGCAGTACTTC; cdr3_aa: CASSLSGEQYF
clone_size: NA; v_call: TRBV28; d_call: TRBD1; j_call: TRBJ1-3; cdr3_nt: TGTGCCAGCAGTCCACCACCCGGACAGGAGCTCTCTGGAAACACCATATATTTT; cdr3_aa: CASSPPPGQELSGNTIYF
clone_size: NA; v_call: TRBV5-1; d_call: NA; j_call: TRBJ2-7; cdr3_nt: TGCGCCAGCAGCCCTCCGGGACAAGGCTACGAGCAGTACTTC; cdr3_aa: CASSPPGQGYEQYF
clone_size: few; v_call: TRBV5-6; d_call: TRBD1; j_call: TRBJ2-5; cdr3_nt: TGTGCCAGCAGCAGAACAGGGGGCACGGAGACCCAGTACTTC; cdr3_aa: CASSRTGGTETQYF
clone_size: NA; v_call: TRBV29-1; d_call: TRBD1; j_call: TRBJ1-4; cdr3_nt: TGCAGCGTTGAAGGACAGGGCCGGGAAAAACTGTTTTTT; cdr3_aa: CSVEGQGREKLFF
clone_size: few; v_call: TRBV30; d_call: NA; j_call: TRBJ1-4; cdr3_nt: TGTGCCGGGTCGGGGGGAACTAATGAAAAACTGTTTTTT; cdr3_aa: CAGSGGTNEKLFF
clone_size: NA; v_call: TRBV6-5; d_call: TRBD2; j_call: TRBJ2-7; cdr3_nt: TGTGCCAGCAGTTACGTGGGACTAGCGGGAGGTGAGCAGTACTTC; cdr3_aa: CASSYVGLAGGEQYF
clone_size: NA; v_call: TRBV28; d_call: NA; j_call: TRBJ1-2; cdr3_nt: TGTGCCAGCACCGATCGGGGTATCAGAAAAGGCTACACCTTC; cdr3_aa: CASTDRGIRKGYTF
clone_size: NA; v_call: TRBV6-6; d_call: NA; j_call: TRBJ2-1; cdr3_nt: TGTGCCAGCAGCCCTCACCCGAGCTCCTACAATGAGCAGTTCTTC; cdr3_aa: CASSPHPSSYNEQFF
clone_size: NA; v_call: TRBV5-4; d_call: TRBD1; j_call: TRBJ2-1; cdr3_nt: TGTGCCAGCAGCTTGGCCACAGGGGGCGCCGTCTTTGGGCAGTTCTTC; cdr3_aa: CASSLATGGAVFGQFF
clone_size: NA; v_call: TRBV28; d_call: NA; j_call: TRBJ2-6; cdr3_nt: TGTGCCAGCAGTTTAGGGGCAGGGAGGACCAACGGCCTGACTTTC; cdr3_aa: CASSLGAGRTNGLTF
clone_size: NA; v_call: TRBV7-9; d_call: TRBD1; j_call: TRBJ1-6; cdr3_nt: TGTGCCAGCAGTCCACAAGACAGGGGTAATTCACCCCTCCACTTT; cdr3_aa: CASSPQDRGNSPLHF
clone_size: NA; v_call: TRBV6-1; d_call: NA; j_call: TRBJ2-5; cdr3_nt: TGTGCCAGCTCTCGCTTCATACAGACGGAGACCCAGTACTTC; cdr3_aa: CASSRFIQTETQYF
clone_size: NA; v_call: TRBV5-1; d_call: TRBD2; j_call: TRBJ2-5; cdr3_nt: TGCGCCAGCAGCTTGGCCCGTTTGACTAGCGGGAGGGATGAGACCCAGTACTTC; cdr3_aa: CASSLARLTSGRDETQYF
clone_size: NA; v_call: TRBV28; d_call: NA; j_call: TRBJ2-7; cdr3_nt: TGTGCCAGCACCCCCGGGCCGGGGTTGGGCACCTACGAGCAGTACTTC; cdr3_aa: CASTPGPGLGTYEQYF
clone_size: NA; v_call: TRBV6-5; d_call: NA; j_call: TRBJ1-1; cdr3_nt: TGTGCCAGCAGTCCCCTGAGGGGGAGCACTGAAGCTTTCTTT; cdr3_aa: CASSPLRGSTEAFF
clone_size: NA; v_call: TRBV27; d_call: NA; j_call: TRBJ2-3; cdr3_nt: TGTGCCACCTCCCTAGATTGGGTCACAGATACGCAGTATTTT; cdr3_aa: CATSLDWVTDTQYF
clone_size: NA; v_call: TRBV5-1; d_call: TRBD1; j_call: TRBJ2-7; cdr3_nt: TGCGCCAGCAGATATACCGGGACAGACTACGAGCAGTACTTC; cdr3_aa: CASRYTGTDYEQYF
clone_size: NA; v_call: TRBV28; d_call: TRBD2; j_call: TRBJ2-5; cdr3_nt: TGTGCCAGCAGAATTAAGCCGGGACTAGCGGGAGAGCAGTACTTC; cdr3_aa: CASRIKPGLAGEQYF
clone_size: NA; v_call: TRBV5-1; d_call: NA; j_call: TRBJ2-7; cdr3_nt: TGCGCCAGCAGCTTGTCTAGCTCCTACGAGCAGTACTTC; cdr3_aa: CASSLSSSYEQYF
clone_size: NA; v_call: TRBV2; d_call: NA; j_call: TRBJ2-3; cdr3_nt: TGTGCCAGCTCGAGGGAGAGCACAGATACGCAGTATTTT; cdr3_aa: CASSRESTDTQYF
clone_size: NA; v_call: TRBV10-1; d_call: NA; j_call: TRBJ1-1; cdr3_nt: TGCGCCAGCAGGGCAGGGGTGAACACTGAAGCTTTCTTT; cdr3_aa: CASRAGVNTEAFF
clone_size: few; v_call: TRBV4-2; d_call: TRBD1; j_call: TRBJ2-1; cdr3_nt: TGTGCCAGCAGCCTTAAGACAGGGGGGCACAATGAGCAGTTCTTC; cdr3_aa: CASSLKTGGHNEQFF
clone_size: NA; v_call: TRBV5-6; d_call: NA; j_call: TRBJ2-3; cdr3_nt: TGTGCCAGCAGCGCTAGGTGGAATACGCAGTATTTT; cdr3_aa: CASSARWNTQYF
clone_size: NA; v_call: TRBV5-4; d_call: NA; j_call: TRBJ2-7; cdr3_nt: TGTGCCAGCAGGGGGGGGCTGGGCTACGAGCAGTACTTC; cdr3_aa: CASRGGLGYEQYF
clone_size: NA; v_call: TRBV4-3; d_call: NA; j_call: TRBJ2-2; cdr3_nt: TGCGCCAGCAGCTATTTCCGGGAGCGTGGGGAGCTGTTTTTT; cdr3_aa: CASSYFRERGELFF
clone_size: NA; v_call: TRBV28; d_call: TRBD1; j_call: TRBJ2-7; cdr3_nt: TGTGCCAGCTCTCCGCCGGGGACAGGGGTCTACGAGCAGTACTTC; cdr3_aa: CASSPPGTGVYEQYF
clone_size: few; v_call: TRBV29-1; d_call: NA; j_call: TRBJ2-1; cdr3_nt: TGCAGCGTATCGTCAGGTGAGCAGTTCTTC; cdr3_aa: CSVSSGEQFF
clone_size: NA; v_call: TRBV28; d_call: NA; j_call: TRBJ1-4; cdr3_nt: TGTGCCAGCAGGTCAGGGCCTCAAAGGGAAAAACTGTTTTTT; cdr3_aa: CASRSGPQREKLFF
clone_size: NA; v_call: TRBV5-8; d_call: TRBD2; j_call: TRBJ2-5; cdr3_nt: TGTGCCAGCAGCTTGGTTGCGGGAGCAGAGACCCAGTACTTC; cdr3_aa: CASSLVAGAETQYF
clone_size: few; v_call: TRBV19; d_call: TRBD2; j_call: TRBJ2-4; cdr3_nt: TGTGCCAGTAGTGGAGGAAGCGGGAGAGTAAACATTCAGTACTTC; cdr3_aa: CASSGGSGRVNIQYF
clone_size: NA; v_call: TRBV5-1; d_call: TRBD2; j_call: TRBJ2-3; cdr3_nt: TGCGCCAGCAGCTTGGGTACTAGCGGTGGCACAGATACGCAGTATTTT; cdr3_aa: CASSLGTSGGTDTQYF
clone_size: NA; v_call: TRBV6-4; d_call: TRBD1; j_call: TRBJ2-3; cdr3_nt: TGTGCCACCAGGGACAGGGGGTATTCTGATACGCAGTATTTT; cdr3_aa: CATRDRGYSDTQYF
clone_size: NA; v_call: TRBV28; d_call: NA; j_call: TRBJ1-2; cdr3_nt: TGTGCCAGCAGTTCTAGGGAGGGCTACACCTTC; cdr3_aa: CASSSREGYTF
clone_size: NA; v_call: TRBV29-1; d_call: NA; j_call: TRBJ2-1; cdr3_nt: TGCAGCGTTGCGGGGTTCAGCAACAATGAGCAGTTCTTC; cdr3_aa: CSVAGFSNNEQFF